This T cell receptor (beta chain) appears in the sequencing data of a study of T cells after yellow fever vaccination. Broader study findings: Re-detected after boosting: most primary clones, 95% to 98% of CD4 and 88% of CD8.

TCRdb reprocessed the 5' RACE reads via MiXCR and lists one record per CDR3 protein. This table has approximately 600,000 distinct CDR3 sequences, 9% to 15% appearing once. A note on this clonotype: Its antigen remains unidentified.

V was pared by 6 bases and J by 3 bases, with 11 bases between. The CDR3 covers 14 residues. Looked up from germline, CDR1 is SGHTA and CDR2 is FQGNSA. The gene calls are TRBV7-2 and TRBJ1-4; D is unresolved. The sequencing here drew on PBMCs, taken on the day of the yellow fever booster vaccination. The TCR was taken from a man under 40 who received the YFV17D yellow fever vaccine. CDR3: CASRIGRANEKLFF. CDR3 nucleotide sequence: TGTGCCAGCAGGATTGGGAGGGCTAATGAAAAACTGTTTTTT.